This T cell receptor (beta chain) was observed in a study of blood T cell repertoires in COVID-19. Study details: Acute-phase and convalescent COVID-19 samples originated in the United States, Italy and Spain. T cells, B-cell-depleted T cells, or PBMCs provided the cDNA or gDNA that served as material.

Germline values: CDR1 SGHRS, CDR2 YFSETQ. The CDR3 loop spans 16 amino acids. V gave up 0 bases and J gave up 7 bases; unmatched junction bases: 8. Repertoires were generated with immunoSEQ multiplex PCR, while TCRdb's copy carries only in-frame clones and drops some. The table includes some 75,000 clones, 75% to 95% detected once. Sequencing was performed on peripheral blood. This chain uses TRBV5-1 with TRBJ2-1; 9 bases agree with TRBD1. This clonotype was obtained from a human donor in a cohort sampled during active COVID-19. The CDR3 nucleotides read TGCGCCAGCAGCTTGGGAGGGACAGGGAAGACGAATGAGCAGTTCTTC. Protein product: CASSLGGTGKTNEQFF. Supplemented by reference TRBV5-1 and TRBJ2-1, the full variable domain reads KAGVTQTPRYLIKTRGQQVTLSCSPISGHRSVSWYQQTPGQGLQFLFEYFSETQRNKGNFPGRFSGRQFSNSRSEMNVSTLELGDSALYLCASSLGGTGKTNEQFFGPGTRLTVL.